The text below deals with one TCR beta chain. The record originates from a study of T cell responses to AZD1222 COVID-19 vaccine. The CDR3 covers 17 residues. The germline CDR1 and CDR2 sequences are SEHNR and FQNEAQ (reference sequence). J was trimmed by 2 bases and V by 2 bases; bases with no gene match: 4. Assay used: immunoSEQ multiplex PCR; TCRdb lists only in-frame clones, some missing. Of about 120,000 clones listed, around 90% are singletons. The chain links TRBV7-9 to TRBJ2-6; 9 bases are a match to TRBD1. The starting material was peripheral blood, obtained on day 0 of AZD1222 vaccination. The sequence was collected from an adult in good health. CDR3 loop: CASSLIGTGTGANVLTF. In DNA form, the CDR3 reads TGTGCCAGCAGCTTAATTGGGACAGGGACTGGGGCCAACGTCCTGACTTTC.